This T cell receptor beta chain was documented in a study of T cells in Graves' hyperthyroidism and ophthalmopathy. Study findings and constraints: It was a median around seven months before onset that the model predicted ophthalmopathy.

V shed 6 bases and J 6 bases; nucleotides not matched to a gene: 9. From germline, CDR1 is DFQATT and CDR2 SNEGSKA (reference sequence). This CDR3 contains 15 residues. Remarks on this clonotype: The antigen is not known.

The patients, who ranged from 18 to 65 in age, presented with newly diagnosed hyperthyroidism lasting under 2 months. TCR beta CDR3 region amplification was performed from RNA transcripts. HTBI primers were the set used in a first-round RT-PCR of the TCR CDR3. TCRdb redid the calling of the multiplex PCR reads with MiXCR, one entry per CDR3 protein. The data hold roughly 580,000 distinct CDR3 sequences, with 46% observed a single time. Sequencing input: peripheral blood or thyroid tissue (not recorded which). This sequence was found in a woman in her late teens or twenties with Graves' hyperthyroidism. The chain carries TRBV20-1 and TRBJ2-5, with 14 nucleotides matching TRBD2. CDR3 bases: TGCAGTGCCCTCGGGACTAGCGGGAGCTACAAGACCCAGTACTTC. Its translation: CSALGTSGSYKTQYF.